This passage covers 22 T cell receptor beta chains from one sample sequenced in a study of blood T cells in healthy people across ages. A second PCR, run for roughly 7 to 11 cycles, used a sample-barcoded 5' primer plus a J-beta primer mix. One entry per CDR3 protein results from TCRdb running MiXCR on the 5' RACE reads. The sample has over 1,500,000 distinct CDR3 sequences; around 42% are singletons. The sample taken for sequencing was blood. These receptor sequences come from a human donor in good health.

The chain joins TRBV11-2 to TRBJ2-1; no definite D call. The CDR3 contains 19 residues. Germline values: CDR1 SGHAT, CDR2 FQNNGV. V shed 4 bases and J shed 1 base, with 23 bases lying between them. The DNA of the CDR3 is TGTGCCAGCAGCTCCCCATACCCCACCGAGCAATGGTCCTACAATGAGCAGTTCTTC. Residues: CASSSPYPTEQWSYNEQFF.

This chain uses TRBV12-5 with TRBJ2-3, with D uncertain. CDR1 and CDR2 (germline): LGHNT, FRNRAP. The CDR3 is 11 residues long. V was pared by 6 bases and J by 5 bases, with 6 bases between. Here the CDR3 reads CASGSEDTQYF. CDR3 DNA: TGTGCTAGTGGGTCGGAAGATACGCAGTATTTT.

This chain joins TRBV2 and TRBJ1-2, with a possible D match to TRBD1 (6 bases). The V end was cut by 9 bases, the J end by 2 bases, with 16 bases between. This CDR3 has 14 amino acids. CDR1 is SNHLY, CDR2 FYNNEI, per germline. This CDR3 reads CASNLDRQNYGYTF. The CDR3 DNA is TGTGCCAGTAATTTGGACAGACAGAACTATGGCTACACCTTC.

This chain uses TRBV12-3 or TRBV12-4 with TRBJ2-2; 15 bases fit TRBD2. The CDR3 has 17 amino acids. Trimming cost V 5 bases and J 6 bases; bases outside gene matches: 7. The CDR3 DNA reads as TGTGCCAGCAGTCCCTGGACTAGCGGGGGGGCCGCCGGGGAGCTGTTTTTT. It specifies CASSPWTSGGAAGELFF.

The V and J genes are TRBV6-5 and TRBJ2-2; D unclear. The V end lost 2 bases, the J end lost 4 bases, and 8 bases lay between the germline ends. The germline CDR1 and CDR2 sequences are MNHEY and SVGAGI. The CDR3 runs 14 residues. The CDR3 here is CASSYGEATGELFF. The CDR3 region has the DNA TGTGCCAGCAGTTACGGGGAAGCCACCGGGGAGCTGTTTTTT.

The chain has TRBV11-1 and TRBJ2-7; D possibly corresponds to TRBD2 (5 bases). Trimming took 2 bases from V and 0 from J, leaving 11 bases between them. Germline assignment: CDR1 SGHAT and CDR2 FQDESV (reference sequence). The CDR3 spans 15 residues. The CDR3 loop reads CASSLLEVSSYEQYF. CDR3 bases: TGTGCCAGCAGCTTACTGGAGGTTTCCTCCTACGAGCAGTACTTC.

This rearrangement joins TRBV6-1 to TRBJ1-1, with a tentative D call TRBD1 (6 bases). V dropped 4 bases and J dropped 4 bases, with 13 bases sitting between them. The CDR3 covers 14 residues. Germline values: CDR1 MNHNS, CDR2 SASEGT. The CDR3, as DNA: TGTGCCAGCAGTGTTACAGGGAGGGGCACTGAAGCTTTCTTT. Translated: CASSVTGRGTEAFF.

V usage is TRBV5-6 and J usage is TRBJ2-7, with D uncertain. Trimming removed 0 bases from V and 6 bases from J, with 10 bases in between. Per germline, CDR1 SGHDT and CDR2 YYEEEE. CDR3 length equals 13 residues. For the CDR3, the DNA is TGTGCCAGCAGCTTGGGTGGGTCCAGCGAGCAGTACTTC. It codes for CASSLGGSSEQYF. The entire variable domain, with the rest obtained from reference TRBV5-6 and TRBJ2-7, is as follows: DAGVTQSPTHLIKTRGQQVTLRCSPKSGHDTVSWYQQALGQGPQFIFQYYEEEERQRGNFPDRFSGHQFPNYSSELNVNALLLGDSALYLCASSLGGSSEQYFGPGTRLTVT.

The chain is built from TRBV7-3 and TRBJ2-2; D is perhaps TRBD2 (7 bases). V gave up 5 bases and J gave up 6 bases, with 13 bases separating them. Germline loops: CDR1 SGHTA, CDR2 FQGTGA. The CDR3 runs to 14 residues. In nucleotides, the CDR3 is TGTGCCAGCAGCCTTCGGGGGGCGGCCGGGGAGCTGTTTTTT. This translates into CASSLRGAAGELFF.

This chain uses TRBV7-3 with TRBJ2-7; D tentatively reads TRBD1 or TRBD2 (7 bases each). Trimming removed 2 bases at V and 5 bases at J, with 19 bases between. Germline CDR1 is SGHTA and CDR2 is FQGTGA. The CDR3 covers 16 residues. DNA for the CDR3: TGTGCCAGCAGCTTAGGGGGGGACAGAGGGGTCCACGAGCAGTACTTC. It specifies CASSLGGDRGVHEQYF.

The J gene is TRBJ2-3, the V gene TRBV15; the D is unclear. Germline V CDR1 and CDR2: LNHNV, YYDKDF (reference sequence). The ends were cut back, 2 bases at V and 1 base at J, with 7 bases in the middle. The CDR3 is 14 residues long. The CDR3, as DNA: TGTGCCACCAGCAGACCCCGGGGCACAGATACGCAGTATTTT. Its translation is CATSRPRGTDTQYF.

The chain is built from TRBV20-1 and TRBJ2-1, with TRBD2 matching over 14 bases. V lost 4 bases, J lost 6 bases, and 20 bases stayed unmatched. CDR1 DFQATT and CDR2 SNEGSKA come from the germline V gene (reference sequence). This CDR3 has 20 residues. The CDR3 region has the DNA TGCAGTGCTAAGATCCCCGGGACTAGCGGGAGCAAGGTGCGGAGCAATGAGCAGTTCTTC. Translating gives CSAKIPGTSGSKVRSNEQFF.

This clonotype was found a few times. This chain connects TRBV12-3 or TRBV12-4 to TRBJ2-5; 7 positions match TRBD1. This CDR3 is 13 amino acids long. V was clipped by 6 bases and J by 7 bases; unmatched bases: 8. The CDR3 nucleotides read TGTGCCAGCAGACAGGGGTCTGCCGGGACCCAGTACTTC. Protein product: CASRQGSAGTQYF.

The rearrangement joins TRBV20-1 to TRBJ2-3, with TRBD2 identical over 7 bases. CDR1 is DFQATT, CDR2 SNEGSKA, per germline (reference sequence). V trimming: 6 bases; J trimming: 0 bases; junction bases outside the gene matches: 6. The CDR3 runs 14 residues. This CDR3 reads CSAPRRGSTDTQYF. CDR3 bases: TGCAGTGCCCCCAGGCGGGGGAGCACAGATACGCAGTATTTT.

The gene calls are TRBV4-1 and TRBJ1-1; D possibly corresponds to TRBD1 (5 bases). The CDR3 consists of 16 residues. Germline V gives CDR1 MGHRA, CDR2 YSYEKL. V lost 1 base and J lost 0, with 12 bases in between. CDR3 DNA sequence: TGCGCCAGCAGCCAAGGGGAGAGGGGCCTGAACACTGAAGCTTTCTTT. It codes for CASSQGERGLNTEAFF.

This clonotype appeared many times. The rearrangement uses TRBV18 and TRBJ2-1; D is unclear. Germline V gives CDR1 KGHSH, CDR2 LQKENI. Deletions cut 3 bases from V and 6 bases from J, with 9 bases between. There are 13 residues in the CDR3. CDR3: CASSPPGPNEQFF. DNA of the CDR3: TGTGCCAGCTCACCTCCAGGACCCAATGAGCAGTTCTTC.

The genes are TRBV19 and TRBJ2-3; D perhaps matches TRBD1 (5 bases). With 3 bases removed from V and 0 bases from J, the gap between germline ends came to 10 bases. Germline V gene sequence: CDR1 LNHDA, CDR2 SQIVND (reference sequence). The CDR3 covers 15 residues. The CDR3 DNA sequence: TGTGCCAGTAGTATCGGTCCAGGGAGCACAGATACGCAGTATTTT. Its translation: CASSIGPGSTDTQYF.

This clonotype was recorded many times. The chain uses TRBV18 and TRBJ2-1; no firm D call. CDR1 KGHSH and CDR2 LQKENI come from the germline V gene. CDR3 length: 14 residues. The V end was cut by 3 bases, the J end by 7 bases, with 13 bases between. For the CDR3, the DNA is TGTGCCAGCTCACCGTCCGGGCCACCGAATGAGCAGTTCTTC. Amino acids: CASSPSGPPNEQFF.

This clonotype was counted many times. The CDR3 loop reads CSARASGGFSYEQYF. CDR3 coding DNA: TGCAGTGCTAGAGCTAGCGGGGGGTTCTCCTACGAGCAGTACTTC. The chain uses TRBV20-1 and TRBJ2-7; 11 bases are shared with TRBD2. The junction had 2 bases not matched to a gene; V was cut back by 1 base and J by 0 bases. This CDR3 comprises 15 residues. The germline CDR1 and CDR2 sequences are DFQATT and SNEGSKA (reference sequence).

This clonotype has a handful of counts. This chain uses TRBV12-3 or TRBV12-4 with TRBJ1-1; the D is unclear. V was shortened by 4 bases and J by 7 bases, with 10 bases between the two germline ends. The CDR3 contains 12 residues. The CDR3 region is CASSSRAYEAFF. In nucleotides, the CDR3 is TGTGCCAGCAGTTCGCGAGCGTATGAAGCTTTCTTT.

The V and J genes are TRBV27 and TRBJ2-3; D is undetermined. The V end was cut by 5 bases, the J end by 3 bases, with 15 bases between. The CDR3 is 15 amino acids. The germline V gene has CDR1 MNHEY and CDR2 SMNVEV (reference sequence). CDR3 DNA: TGTGCCAGCAGTCCGACTTCCTTCGGGACAGATACGCAGTATTTT. This gives the protein CASSPTSFGTDTQYF.

This clonotype was counted only a few times. The V gene is TRBV25-1, the J gene TRBJ1-6; the D gene is possibly TRBD1 (5 bases). V was shortened by 3 bases and J by 0 bases, with 9 bases between the two germline ends. The CDR3 is 16 amino acids. Per the germline V gene, CDR1 is MGHDK and CDR2 is SYGVNS. CDR3 nucleotide sequence: TGTGCCAGCAGTGAGGGGGGGAGCTCCTATAATTCACCCCTCCACTTT. Its translation is CASSEGGSSYNSPLHF. The full variable domain, in which reference TRBV25-1 and TRBJ1-6 provide the parts outside the CDR3, is EADIYQTPRYLVIGTGKKITLECSQTMGHDKMYWYQQDPGMELHLIHYSYGVNSTEKGDLSSESTVSRIRTEHFPLTLESARPSHTSQYLCASSEGGSSYNSPLHFGNGTRLTVT.